This T cell receptor beta chain was observed in a study of OX40 agonist ivuxolimab in advanced cancers. Looking at the study overall: Patients with prior anti-PD-1, anti-PD-L1 or anti-CTLA-4 therapy were eligible; roughly 41% had some. Overall study findings and caveats: Both blood CD4+ and CD8+ T cells showed clonal growth by week 6 at 0.1 to 3.0 mg/kg.

The germline V and J ends were trimmed by 0 bases and 5 bases, with 3 bases remaining between them. The CDR3 runs to 12 residues. The germline gives CDR1 MNHNS, CDR2 SASEGT. Repertoires were generated with immunoSEQ multiplex PCR, while TCRdb's copy carries only in-frame clones and drops some. The repertoire includes some 24,000 clones, around 80% of them detected once, and 1.1% to 1.5% sits in the top ten. This clone was seen more than once but under ten times. Antigen unknown. The source was CD4+ or CD8+ T cells sorted from blood, collected in a trial of the OX40 agonist ivuxolimab. This chain links TRBV6-1 with TRBJ2-3; D gene unclear. The receptor's source is an adult with an advanced solid tumor such as melanoma, head and neck, liver or kidney cancer. The CDR3 spells CASSEARDTQYF. The CDR3, as DNA: TGTGCCAGCAGTGAAGCGCGAGATACGCAGTATTTT.